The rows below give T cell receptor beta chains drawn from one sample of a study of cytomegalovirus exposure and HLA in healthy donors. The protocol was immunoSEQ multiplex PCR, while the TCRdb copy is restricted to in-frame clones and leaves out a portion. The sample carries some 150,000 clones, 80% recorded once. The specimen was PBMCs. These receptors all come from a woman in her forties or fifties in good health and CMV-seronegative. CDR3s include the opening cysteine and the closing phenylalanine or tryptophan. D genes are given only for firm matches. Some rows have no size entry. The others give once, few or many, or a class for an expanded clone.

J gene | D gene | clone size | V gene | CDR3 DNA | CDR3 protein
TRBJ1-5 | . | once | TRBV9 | TGTGCCAGCAGCGTAGGAGAGGGATCTAGGAATCAGCCCCAGCATTTT | CASSVGEGSRNQPQHF
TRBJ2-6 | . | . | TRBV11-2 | TGTGCCAGCAGCTTACCTTCTGGGGCCAACGTCCTGACTTTC | CASSLPSGANVLTF
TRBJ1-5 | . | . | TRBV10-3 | TGTGCCATCGGTGACTCAGGGGACGGTCAGCCCCAGCATTTT | CAIGDSGDGQPQHF
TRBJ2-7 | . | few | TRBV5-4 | TGTGCCAGCAGCTTGGTTGGAGCCATCTACGAGCAGTACTTC | CASSLVGAIYEQYF
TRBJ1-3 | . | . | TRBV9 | TGTGCCAGCAGCGCCCTGAGTATGGGAAACACCATATATTTT | CASSALSMGNTIYF
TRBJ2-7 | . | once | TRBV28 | TGTGCCAGCAACCCAACAGGATACGAGCAGTACTTC | CASNPTGYEQYF
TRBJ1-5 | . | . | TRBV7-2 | TGTGCCAGCAGTCTGCTTGGTGAGCATGGGCCCCAGCATTTT | CASSLLGEHGPQHF
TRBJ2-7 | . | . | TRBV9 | TGTGCCAGCAGCCCGCCCCCGTACGGGAACTCCGAGCAGTACTTC | CASSPPPYGNSEQYF
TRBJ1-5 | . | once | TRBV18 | TGTGCCAGCTCACCAGGAGGTCGGGATCAGCCCCAGCATTTT | CASSPGGRDQPQHF
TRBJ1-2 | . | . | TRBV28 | TGTGCCAGTCTACAGGGTGCGCGAGGCTACACCTTC | CASLQGARGYTF
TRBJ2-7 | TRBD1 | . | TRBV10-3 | TGTGCCATCAGTACAGGGGGGAACGAGCAGTACTTC | CAISTGGNEQYF
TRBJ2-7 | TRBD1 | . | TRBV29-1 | TGCAGCGGGGACGGGACAGGGGGCTACGAGCAGTACTTC | CSGDGTGGYEQYF
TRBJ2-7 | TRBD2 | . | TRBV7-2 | TGTGCCAGCAGCCGCCTAGCGGGCCTCTCCTACGAGCAGTACTTC | CASSRLAGLSYEQYF
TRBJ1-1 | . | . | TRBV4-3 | TGCGCCAGCAGCCAAAGTATTGGGACAATGAACACTGAAGCTTTCTTT | CASSQSIGTMNTEAFF
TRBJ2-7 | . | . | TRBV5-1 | TGCGCCAGCAGCTTGACAGGGATCTACGAGCAGTACTTC | CASSLTGIYEQYF
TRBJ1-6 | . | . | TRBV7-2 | TGTGCCAGCAGCTTAGCCATCCCACTCGTAGGGACTCTCCACTTT | CASSLAIPLVGTLHF
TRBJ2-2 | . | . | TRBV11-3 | TGTGCCAGCAGCTTAAGCTCGAGTCTTTCCACCGGGGAGCTGTTTTTT | CASSLSSSLSTGELFF
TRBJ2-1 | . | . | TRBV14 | TGTGCCAGCAGCCGCAGGGAAACCTACAATGAGCAGTTCTTC | CASSRRETYNEQFF
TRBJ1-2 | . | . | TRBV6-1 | TGTGCCAGCAGACCCGGGGGAGAACACTATGGCTACACCTTC | CASRPGGEHYGYTF
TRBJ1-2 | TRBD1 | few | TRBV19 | TGTGCCAGTAGAAGGACTACAGGGGGATATGGCTACACCTTC | CASRRTTGGYGYTF
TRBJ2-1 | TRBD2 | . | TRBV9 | TGTGCCAGCAGCGCGTCAGCGGGAGGGCCTTGGGAGCAGTTCTTC | CASSASAGGPWEQFF
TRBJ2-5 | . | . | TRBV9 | TGTGCCAGCAACCGTCCAGGGGAAGAGACCCAGTACTTC | CASNRPGEETQYF
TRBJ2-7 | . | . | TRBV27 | TGTGCCAGCAGTTTACCGGGGTCCTACGAGCAGTACTTC | CASSLPGSYEQYF
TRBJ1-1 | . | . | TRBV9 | TGTGCCAGCAGCGTCGGGTTCCATAGGCCCACTGAAGCTTTCTTT | CASSVGFHRPTEAFF
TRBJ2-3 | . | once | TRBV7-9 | TGTGCCAGCAGCTTCGGCAGGGTGCCCACAGATACGCAGTATTTT | CASSFGRVPTDTQYF
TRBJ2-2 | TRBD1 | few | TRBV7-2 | TGTGGGACGATCAGGACAGGGGGCTCCGGGGAGCTGTTTTTT | CGTIRTGGSGELFF
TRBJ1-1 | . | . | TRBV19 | TGTGCCAGTCCCTGGGCTCCAGGGGCAGTGACTGAAGCTTTCTTT | CASPWAPGAVTEAFF
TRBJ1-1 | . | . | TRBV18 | TGTGCCAGCTCACCGCAAAGGGGTGAATCGAACACTGAAGCTTTCTTT | CASSPQRGESNTEAFF
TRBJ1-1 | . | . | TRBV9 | TGTGCCAGCAGCGTAGGCACGGGGAACACTGAAGCTTTCTTT | CASSVGTGNTEAFF
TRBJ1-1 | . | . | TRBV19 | TGTGCCAGTAGCCAGCCAGGCACTGAAGCTTTCTTT | CASSQPGTEAFF
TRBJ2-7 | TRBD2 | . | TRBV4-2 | TGTGCCAGCAGCCAAGGCCAAGCGGGGGGCTTATACGAGCAGTACTTC | CASSQGQAGGLYEQYF
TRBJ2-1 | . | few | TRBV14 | TGTGCCAGCAGCCGGCCACGCGGTCCAGCAAACAATGAGCAGTTCTTC | CASSRPRGPANNEQFF
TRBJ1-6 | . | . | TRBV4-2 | TGTGCCAGCAGCCCCACAGGATCACCCCTCCACTTT | CASSPTGSPLHF